This TCR beta chain emerged from a study of neoadjuvant anti-PD-1 for oral cavity cancer. Study summary: Around day 43, patients without progression received a fourth nivolumab dose before surgery.

Data came from immunoSEQ multiplex PCR; TCRdb stores just in-frame clones and leaves some out. The table shows 55,000 to 75,000 clones, with 70% to 90% occurring only once. Documented time point: after neoadjuvant nivolumab, at surgical resection. Trimming left V 5 bases short and J 1 base short, with 6 bases between. This CDR3 has 13 residues. Germline CDR1 and CDR2: MRHNA and SNTAGT. This material consisted of PBMCs, taken after nivolumab (anti-PD-1) treatment. The J gene is TRBJ1-5, the V gene TRBV6-4; the D is unclear. The clonotype originates from a person between 35 and 79 years old with oral cavity squamous cell carcinoma. CDR3 region: CASSRESNQPQHF. Here the CDR3 DNA reads TGTGCCAGCAGTCGGGAGAGCAATCAGCCCCAGCATTTT.